The 21 T cell receptor beta chains listed next were all sequenced from one sample in a study of beta chain features in type 1 diabetes. Whole-study findings and limits: Moderately but significantly shorter TCRB CDR3s were found in Type 1 diabetes patients in all four CD4+ subsets.

Reverse transcribing all isolated RNA meant expressed TCRB transcripts were sequenced. Sequencing used immunoSEQ multiplex PCR; TCRdb keeps in-frame clones, though not all of them. The table lists about 650,000 clones, about an eighth of them singletons. No antigen has been assigned to these receptors. The specimen sequenced was naive CD4+ T cells from blood. The receptor set was obtained from a man aged 25-40 years with type 1 diabetes.

The chain joins TRBV4-3 to TRBJ2-7; unclear D gene. The V end lost 0 bases, the J end lost 3 bases, and 9 bases lay between the germline ends. The CDR3 runs to 14 residues. Germline-derived CDR1 and CDR2 are LGHNA and YSLEER. CDR3 region: CASSQDPGYYEQYF. The CDR3 DNA follows: TGCGCCAGCAGCCAAGATCCCGGATACTACGAGCAGTACTTC.

The J gene is TRBJ2-7, the V gene TRBV6-6; D is undetermined. The CDR3 loop spans 14 amino acids. Trimming stripped 5 bases from V and 3 bases from J, with 14 bases between. Germline V gene lookup returns CDR1 MNHNY and CDR2 SVGAGI (reference sequence). The CDR3 DNA reads as TGTGCCAGCAGTGACACACCCCAGGTCTACGAGCAGTACTTC. Translation gives CASSDTPQVYEQYF.

This clone was counted between two and nine times. The chain employs TRBV5-4 and TRBJ2-7; 10 bases line up with TRBD1. The germline gives CDR1 SGHNT, CDR2 YYREEE (reference sequence). The CDR3 loop spans 15 amino acids. V shed 3 bases, J shed 3 bases, and the junction held 6 bases outside the gene matches. This CDR3 reads CASSSQTGGYYEQYF. The CDR3 DNA sequence: TGTGCCAGCAGCTCCCAGACAGGGGGCTACTACGAGCAGTACTTC.

This sequence joins TRBV25-1 and TRBJ2-1; the match to TRBD2 covers 7 bases. The junction had 5 bases not matched to a gene; V was cut back by 1 base and J by 5 bases. The CDR3 contains 15 residues. Germline CDR1 MGHDK, CDR2 SYGVNS. The CDR3 DNA reads as TGTGCCAGCAGTGAATCGCGACGGGGGGACAATGAGCAGTTCTTC. Its translation: CASSESRRGDNEQFF.

This chain joins TRBV7-2 and TRBJ1-5; D gene ambiguous. Germline V gives CDR1 SGHTA, CDR2 FQGNSA. Trimming shortened V by 6 bases and J by 5 bases, and 14 bases separated the two germline ends. There are 14 residues in the CDR3. The CDR3 DNA follows: TGTGCCAGCAGTCTGTGGGGTTTAGATCAGCCCCAGCATTTT. Protein: CASSLWGLDQPQHF.

This clone was seen more than once but under ten times. The genes are TRBV18 and TRBJ2-3; no reliable D call. V was pared by 4 bases and J by 0 bases, with 11 bases between. Germline V gene sequence: CDR1 KGHSH, CDR2 LQKENI. The CDR3 sequence is 15 residues long. The CDR3 coding sequence is TGTGCCAGCTCACTTCAGACTCTTAGCACAGATACGCAGTATTTT. Protein product: CASSLQTLSTDTQYF.

This clone came up a few times. This chain links TRBV13 with TRBJ1-3, with D maybe TRBD1 (5 bases). There are 15 residues in the CDR3. Germline lookup yields CDR1 PRHDT and CDR2 FYEKMQ (reference sequence). V was shortened by 1 base and J by 0 bases, with 7 bases between the two germline ends. CDR3 residues: CASSLVRGSGNTIYF. CDR3 DNA sequence: TGTGCCAGCAGCTTAGTGAGGGGCTCTGGAAACACCATATATTTT.

The V call is TRBV2, the J call TRBJ2-2; D remains ambiguous. Trimming took 3 bases from V and 3 from J, leaving 5 bases between them. CDR3 size: 13 residues. Germline V CDR1 and CDR2: SNHLY, FYNNEI. DNA for the CDR3: TGTGCCAGCAGTGACCCACACACCGGGGAGCTGTTTTTT. This encodes CASSDPHTGELFF.

In its sample, this clone was seen a few times. The genes are TRBV28 and TRBJ1-5, with TRBD1 matching 10 bases. Germline V CDR1 and CDR2: MDHEN, SYDVKM. Trimming removed 10 bases from V and 5 bases from J; junction bases left unmatched: 8. This CDR3 has 14 residues. The CDR3 coding sequence is TGTGCCACCAGACAGGGGGCGAGGGATCAGCCCCAGCATTTT. Its translation is CATRQGARDQPQHF.

This clone was seen a few times. The chain recombines TRBV27 with TRBJ2-6; 7 bases agree with TRBD1. This CDR3 has 18 residues. V shed 5 bases, J shed 1 base, and the junction held 11 bases outside the gene matches. Germline CDR1 MNHEY, CDR2 SMNVEV (reference sequence). The CDR3 DNA sequence: TGTGCCAGCAGTATACAGGGGTACCTCAGATCTGGGGCCAACGTCCTGACTTTC. It encodes CASSIQGYLRSGANVLTF.

The V gene is TRBV28, the J gene TRBJ2-1, with D unresolved. CDR3 length: 15 amino acids. Deletions cut 5 bases from V and 3 bases from J, with 14 bases between. Looked up from germline, CDR1 is MDHEN and CDR2 is SYDVKM. In nucleotides, the CDR3 is TGTGCCAGCAGTCCCCCGGCAAAAAGCTACAATGAGCAGTTCTTC. Protein: CASSPPAKSYNEQFF.

The CDR3 sequence is CASSSRTGGPDTQYF. The CDR3 DNA reads as TGTGCCAGCAGCTCCCGGACAGGAGGCCCAGATACGCAGTATTTT. The rearrangement uses TRBV7-2 and TRBJ2-3, with TRBD1 identical over 7 bases. Germline-derived CDR1 and CDR2 are SGHTA and FQGNSA. This CDR3 region has 15 residues. Trimming at V came to 4 bases and at J to 4 bases, leaving 8 bases not matched to a gene.

The chain links TRBV5-1 to TRBJ2-5; D is unclear. V was cut by 0 bases and J by 2 bases, with 11 bases left in between. This CDR3 has 15 amino acids. Germline values: CDR1 SGHRS, CDR2 YFSETQ. CDR3 sequence (DNA): TGCGCCAGCAGCTTGGTTCCGGCAGTTCAAGAGACCCAGTACTTC. This translates into CASSLVPAVQETQYF.

The rearrangement joins TRBV7-2 to TRBJ2-7; TRBD1 is a possible D gene (6 bases). Germline lookup yields CDR1 SGHTA and CDR2 FQGNSA. This CDR3 is 14 amino acids long. V lost 1 base and J 0 bases, leaving 7 bases between the germline ends. The CDR3 region has the DNA TGTGCCAGCAGCTTAGAGGACAGCTCCTACGAGCAGTACTTC. Translating it yields CASSLEDSSYEQYF.

In nucleotides, the CDR3 is TGTGCCAGCTCTCGCAGGACTAATGAAAAACTGTTTTTT. Translated: CASSRRTNEKLFF. The gene calls are TRBV6-5 and TRBJ1-4, with D unresolved. The CDR3 contains 13 residues. V lost 8 bases to trimming and J lost 2 bases, with 9 bases between them. In germline, CDR1 is MNHEY, CDR2 SVGAGI.

This clone has more than one count but fewer than ten. The chain combines TRBV7-2 with TRBJ2-1, with 7 bases lining up with TRBD1. This CDR3 has 15 residues. Looked up from germline, CDR1 is SGHTA and CDR2 is FQGNSA. V trimming: 1 base; J trimming: 4 bases; junction bases outside the gene matches: 4. The chain's CDR3 is CASSLVVGQYNEQFF. The CDR3 nucleotides are TGTGCCAGCAGCTTAGTCGTGGGACAGTACAATGAGCAGTTCTTC.

This clone has a handful of counts. J is TRBJ2-3 and V is TRBV7-2; D may correspond to TRBD1 or TRBD2 (6 bases each). The CDR3 extends over 14 amino acids. V lost 5 bases and J 5 bases, leaving 14 bases between the germline ends. Germline V gene data show CDR1 as SGHTA and CDR2 as FQGNSA. The CDR3, as DNA: TGTGCCAGCAGCATCCGACTAGGGGGAGATACGCAGTATTTT. Translated, it gives CASSIRLGGDTQYF.

This clone appeared a few times. V gene TRBV7-2 combines with J gene TRBJ2-4; no reliable D call. V was shortened by 2 bases and J by 7 bases, with 9 bases between the two germline ends. There are 13 residues in the CDR3. CDR1 and CDR2 from the germline V gene are SGHTA and FQGNSA. CDR3 protein: CASSLQQSNIQYF. The CDR3 coding sequence is TGTGCCAGCAGCTTACAGCAGAGCAACATTCAGTACTTC.

In its sample, this clone was seen a few times. Written as DNA, the CDR3 is TGTGCCAGCAGTTACTCCATCCGGGATCAGCCCCAGCATTTT. Translated: CASSYSIRDQPQHF. The chain couples TRBV6-5 to TRBJ1-5; no clear D gene. Looked up from germline, CDR1 is MNHEY and CDR2 is SVGAGI. With 0 bases removed from V and 5 bases from J, the gap between germline ends came to 8 bases. The length of the CDR3 is 14 residues.

This clone has more than one count but fewer than ten. This chain uses TRBV5-6 with TRBJ2-5; 8 bases fit TRBD2. Germline V gene sequence: CDR1 SGHDT, CDR2 YYEEEE. The J segment lost 8 bases and the V segment lost 5 bases, leaving 5 bases of the junction unmatched. The CDR3 extends over 12 amino acids. CDR3 sequence: CASSPGTSTQYF. The CDR3 bases are TGTGCCAGCAGTCCCGGGACTAGTACCCAGTACTTC.

The rearrangement uses TRBV9 and TRBJ2-5; D possibly uses TRBD1 or TRBD2 (5 bases each). V dropped 0 bases and J dropped 3 bases, with 18 bases sitting between them. The length of the CDR3 is 17 residues. The germline CDR1 and CDR2 sequences are SGDLS and YYNGEE. CDR3 protein: CASSVANPGRKKETQYF. CDR3 coding DNA: TGTGCCAGCAGCGTAGCAAACCCGGGACGCAAGAAAGAGACCCAGTACTTC.